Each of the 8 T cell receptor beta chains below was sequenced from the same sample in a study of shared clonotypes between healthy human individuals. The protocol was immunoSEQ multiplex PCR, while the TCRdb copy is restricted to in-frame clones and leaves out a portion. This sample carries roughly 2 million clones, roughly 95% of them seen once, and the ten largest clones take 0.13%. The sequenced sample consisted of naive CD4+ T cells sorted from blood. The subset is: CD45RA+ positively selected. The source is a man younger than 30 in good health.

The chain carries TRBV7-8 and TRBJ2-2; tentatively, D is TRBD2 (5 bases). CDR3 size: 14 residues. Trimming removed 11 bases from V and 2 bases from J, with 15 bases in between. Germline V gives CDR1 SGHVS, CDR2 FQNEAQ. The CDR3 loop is CAGSGSANTGELFF. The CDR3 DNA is TGTGCCGGGTCGGGGTCGGCAAACACCGGGGAGCTGTTTTTT.

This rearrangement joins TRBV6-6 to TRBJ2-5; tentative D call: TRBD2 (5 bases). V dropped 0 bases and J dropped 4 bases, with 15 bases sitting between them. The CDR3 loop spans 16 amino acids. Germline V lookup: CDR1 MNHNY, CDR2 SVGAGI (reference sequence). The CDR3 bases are TGTGCCAGCAGTTACTCGAGGGTTGCGGCAGGAGAGACCCAGTACTTC. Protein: CASSYSRVAAGETQYF.

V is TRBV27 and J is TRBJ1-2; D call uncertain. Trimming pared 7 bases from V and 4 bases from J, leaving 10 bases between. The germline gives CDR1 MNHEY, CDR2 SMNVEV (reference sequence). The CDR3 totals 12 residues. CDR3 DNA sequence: TGTGCCAGCACAAACAGTACCTATGGCTACACCTTC. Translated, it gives CASTNSTYGYTF.

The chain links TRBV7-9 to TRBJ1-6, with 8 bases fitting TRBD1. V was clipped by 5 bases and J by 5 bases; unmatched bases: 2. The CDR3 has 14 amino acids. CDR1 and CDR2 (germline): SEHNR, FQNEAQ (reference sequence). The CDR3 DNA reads TGTGCCAGCAGCCTACAGGGGGATAATTCACCCCTCCACTTT. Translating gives CASSLQGDNSPLHF.

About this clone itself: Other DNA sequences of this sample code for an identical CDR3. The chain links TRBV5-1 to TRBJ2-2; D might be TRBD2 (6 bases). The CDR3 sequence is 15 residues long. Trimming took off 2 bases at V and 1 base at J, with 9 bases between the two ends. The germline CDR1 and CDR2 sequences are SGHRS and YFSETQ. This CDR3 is CASSLGGVNTGELFF. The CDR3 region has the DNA TGCGCCAGCAGCTTAGGAGGGGTGAACACCGGGGAGCTGTTTTTT.

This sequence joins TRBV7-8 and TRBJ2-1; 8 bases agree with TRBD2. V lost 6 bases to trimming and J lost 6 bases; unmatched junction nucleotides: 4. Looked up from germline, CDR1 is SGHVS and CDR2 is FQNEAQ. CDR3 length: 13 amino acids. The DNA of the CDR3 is TGTGCCAGCAGAGACCGGGGGGGCAATGAGCAGTTCTTC. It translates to CASRDRGGNEQFF.

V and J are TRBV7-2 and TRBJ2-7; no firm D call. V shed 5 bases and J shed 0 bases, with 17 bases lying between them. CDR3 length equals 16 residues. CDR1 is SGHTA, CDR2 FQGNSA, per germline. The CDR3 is CASSPPRVPYSYEQYF. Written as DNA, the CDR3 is TGTGCCAGCAGCCCCCCCCGAGTACCCTACTCCTACGAGCAGTACTTC. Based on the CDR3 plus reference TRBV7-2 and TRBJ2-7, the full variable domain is GAGVSQSPSNKVTEKGKDVELRCDPISGHTALYWYRQSLGQGLEFLIYFQGNSAPDKSGLPSDRFSAERTGGSVSTLTIQRTQQEDSAVYLCASSPPRVPYSYEQYFGPGTRLTVT.

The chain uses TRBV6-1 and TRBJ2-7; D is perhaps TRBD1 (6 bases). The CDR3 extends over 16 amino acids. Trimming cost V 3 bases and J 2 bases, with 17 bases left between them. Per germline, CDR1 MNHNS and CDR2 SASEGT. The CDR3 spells CASSDPTGSKPYEQYF. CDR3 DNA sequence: TGTGCCAGCAGTGACCCAACAGGGAGCAAGCCCTACGAGCAGTACTTC.